Listed below are T cell receptor beta chains from one sample, sequenced in a study of blood T cell repertoires in COVID-19. This table comes from immunoSEQ multiplex PCR, and its TCRdb copy is limited to in-frame clones, with some not included. The data contain fewer than 45,000 clones, less than 80% of them singletons. Sequences were obtained from peripheral blood. Receptor source: a man in his 70s with COVID-19, enrolled during active disease. Both conserved end residues are part of each CDR3. A D gene is named only where the DNA matches it firmly. Clone size is shown for a subset of rows, as once, few, many or a class of expanded clone.

clone_size j_call d_call v_call cdr3_aa cdr3_nt
- TRBJ1-6 - TRBV6-2/TRBV6-3 CASSYHGQKNSPLHF TGTGCCAGCAGTTACCACGGACAAAAGAATTCACCCCTCCACTTT
- TRBJ1-4 - TRBV7-2 CASSSKTGSNEKLFF TGTGCCAGCAGCTCAAAAACAGGGTCGAACGAAAAACTGTTTTTT
- TRBJ2-1 - TRBV19 CASSIVLYNEQFF TGTGCCAGTAGTATAGTCCTTTACAATGAGCAGTTCTTC
- TRBJ1-5 - TRBV4-1 CASSQDRAGKSQPQHF TGCGCCAGCAGCCAAGACCGTGCAGGGAAAAGCCAGCCCCAGCATTTT
- TRBJ1-2 TRBD1 TRBV24-1 CATSDSRGAYGYTF TGTGCCACCAGTGATTCCAGGGGGGCCTATGGCTACACCTTC
- TRBJ2-7 TRBD1 TRBV25-1 CASSEWGRGHYEQYF TGTGCCAGCAGTGAATGGGGCAGGGGGCACTACGAGCAGTACTTC
- TRBJ1-1 TRBD1 TRBV28 CASSLLAGGNMEAFF TGTGCCAGCAGTTTATTAGCAGGGGGGAACATGGAAGCTTTCTTT
once TRBJ2-7 - TRBV3-1/TRBV3-2 CASSQWGGGEFGEQYF TGTGCCAGCAGCCAATGGGGCGGAGGGGAGTTTGGCGAGCAGTACTTC
- TRBJ1-6 - TRBV6-5 CASRIKDINNSPLHF TGTGCCAGCAGAATTAAGGACATCAATAATTCACCCCTCCACTTT
- TRBJ1-5 - TRBV29-1 CSVVSGNQPQHF TGCAGCGTTGTGTCAGGGAATCAGCCCCAGCATTTT
- TRBJ2-7 TRBD2 TRBV6-5 CASSYSISGRGHEQYF TGTGCCAGCAGTTACTCGATTTCGGGGAGGGGCCACGAGCAGTACTTC
many TRBJ1-2 - TRBV30 CACKGGGRAGYTF TGTGCCTGCAAGGGGGGAGGGAGGGCTGGCTACACCTTC
- TRBJ1-6 TRBD1 TRBV5-1 CASSARQGGNSPLHF TGCGCCAGCAGCGCTAGACAGGGCGGGAATTCACCCCTCCACTTT
- TRBJ2-2 - TRBV11-3 CASSTRDPGELFF TGTGCCAGCAGCACCAGGGATCCCGGGGAGCTGTTTTTT
- TRBJ2-7 - TRBV7-9 CASSSSGTWDEQYF TGTGCCAGCAGCTCCTCGGGGACTTGGGACGAGCAGTACTTC
- TRBJ1-5 TRBD1 TRBV4-1 CASSLFTGGHQSNQPQHF TGCGCCAGCAGCCTATTCACAGGGGGCCATCAAAGCAATCAGCCCCAGCATTTT
- TRBJ1-1 - TRBV18 CASLNDRQKTEAFF TGTGCCAGCCTGAATGACAGGCAGAAGACTGAAGCTTTCTTT
few TRBJ1-1 - TRBV11-2 CASSLKQGGGTEAFF TGTGCCAGCAGCTTAAAACAGGGTGGGGGCACTGAAGCTTTCTTT
- TRBJ1-1 TRBD1 TRBV12-5 CASGSKGAPTKKAFF TGTGCTAGTGGTTCTAAGGGGGCCCCTACCAAAAAAGCTTTCTTT
- TRBJ1-1 TRBD1 TRBV14 CASSQMTGVGNTEAFF TGTGCCAGCAGCCAAATGACAGGGGTGGGGAACACTGAAGCTTTCTTT
once TRBJ2-4 - TRBV11-2 CASSLEVHPRGNIQYF TGTGCCAGCAGCTTAGAGGTCCATCCACGCGGCAACATTCAGTACTTC
- TRBJ1-5 - TRBV11-2 CASSLTQGKQPQHF TGTGCCAGCAGCTTAACGCAGGGTAAGCAGCCCCAGCATTTT
- TRBJ1-6 - TRBV5-8 CASTARGIYSPLHF TGTGCCAGCACGGCCAGAGGGATATATTCACCCCTCCACTTT
- TRBJ1-2 - TRBV5-6 CASSLADYGYTF TGTGCCAGCAGCTTGGCGGACTATGGCTACACCTTC
- TRBJ2-7 - TRBV11-3 CASPWGQSSYEQYF TGTGCCAGTCCCTGGGGCCAAAGCTCCTACGAGCAGTACTTC
- TRBJ2-5 - TRBV4-1 CASSQDPNQETQYF TGCGCCAGCAGCCAAGACCCTAACCAAGAGACCCAGTACTTC
- TRBJ2-7 TRBD2 TRBV6-5 CASRVTSGGAYEQYF TGTGCCAGCAGAGTGACTAGCGGGGGAGCTTACGAGCAGTACTTC
- TRBJ2-2 - TRBV6-5 CASSFADTGELFF TGTGCCAGCAGTTTTGCAGACACCGGGGAGCTGTTTTTT
- TRBJ2-1 TRBD2 TRBV7-6 CASSLLLADIEWDNEQFF TGTGCCAGCAGCTTATTACTAGCGGATATTGAATGGGACAATGAGCAGTTCTTC